This T cell receptor beta chain was identified in a study of shared clonotypes between healthy human individuals. Trimming removed 4 bases from V and 1 base from J, with 13 bases in between. Germline CDR1 and CDR2: SQVTM and ANQGSEA. The CDR3 length is 14 residues. Sequenced by immunoSEQ multiplex PCR; TCRdb stores in-frame clones only, minus some. The sample consists of around 2,000,000 clones, 85% to 95% of them appearing once. The naive CD8 fraction comprised CD45RO-negative cells positively selected for CCR7 and excluded terminally differentiated effector memory CD45RA+ cells. The donors, healthy adults who were HIV-negative, had experienced no recent acute infections or vaccinations.

The genes are TRBV29-1 and TRBJ1-1; tentatively, D is TRBD1 (5 bases). This clonotype was obtained from a young man in good health. The sequencing input was naive CD8+ T cells sorted from blood. The CDR3 DNA reads TGCAGCGTTGGGGGGGACGGCAAGAACACTGAAGCTTTCTTT. It codes for CSVGGDGKNTEAFF.